The entry that follows covers one TCR beta chain sequence. Germline V gene sequence: CDR1 GTSNPN, CDR2 SVGIG (reference sequence). The CDR3 sequence is 18 residues long. Trimming took 5 bases from V and 7 from J; bases not matched to a gene: 20. The method was immunoSEQ multiplex PCR; TCRdb's version includes in-frame clones alone and lacks a portion of them. The sample lists some 17,000 clones, roughly 72% occurring once. This sample was included in a study of OX40 agonist ivuxolimab in advanced cancers. Whole-study context: Patients took ivuxolimab, an agonistic anti-OX40 (CD134) antibody.

The source is an adult with an advanced solid tumor such as melanoma, head and neck, liver or kidney cancer. The source material was CD4+ or CD8+ T cells sorted from blood, sampled in a trial of the OX40 agonist ivuxolimab. The J gene is TRBJ2-2, the V gene TRBV30, with TRBD1 matching 9 bases. CDR3 loop: CAWDSLIHRTGVGGELFF. The DNA of the CDR3 is TGTGCCTGGGACTCACTTATTCATAGGACAGGGGTCGGCGGGGAGCTGTTTTTT.